The 21 T cell receptor beta chains presented below share a single source sample, sequenced in a study of control samples from healthy donors and cancer patients. Generated by immunoSEQ multiplex PCR, the TCRdb table keeps only in-frame clones and is missing some. This sample has about 120,000 clones; more than 70% occur once, and the top ten carry 2% to 2.5%. The source material was blood. These receptor sequences come from a woman in her 70s in good health.

This clone was detected only once. V is TRBV19 and J is TRBJ1-3; D gene ambiguous. The CDR3 length is 14 residues. Germline assignment: CDR1 LNHDA and CDR2 SQIVND (reference sequence). Trimming removed 5 bases from V and 0 bases from J, with 8 bases in between. CDR3 region: CASSSAGSGNTIYF. Here the CDR3 DNA reads TGTGCCAGTAGTTCCGCCGGCTCTGGAAACACCATATATTTT.

The chain recombines TRBV5-6 with TRBJ2-6; no firm D call. The CDR3 has 16 amino acids. Looked up from germline, CDR1 is SGHDT and CDR2 is YYEEEE. V dropped 4 bases and J dropped 0 bases, with 11 bases sitting between them. CDR3 DNA: TGTGCCAGCAGCCTTGGGGTCAGCTCTGGGGCCAACGTCCTGACTTTC. Protein product: CASSLGVSSGANVLTF.

V usage is TRBV7-2 and J usage is TRBJ1-4; 7 bases match TRBD1. This CDR3 has 18 residues. The ends lost 4 bases at V and 0 bases at J; junction bases unmatched: 11. Germline CDR1 and CDR2: SGHTA and FQGNSA. As DNA, the CDR3 is TGTGCCAGCAGCTACAGGGGTGGGCCCGGCCCAACTAATGAAAAACTGTTTTTT. The encoded protein is CASSYRGGPGPTNEKLFF.

As for this clone: The sample contains more than one DNA sequence encoding this CDR3. This chain uses TRBV5-4 with TRBJ2-7; 8 bases map to TRBD2. The J segment lost 5 bases and the V segment lost 4 bases, leaving 14 bases of the junction unmatched. Germline V gene sequence: CDR1 SGHNT, CDR2 YYREEE (reference sequence). The CDR3 runs 16 residues. The CDR3 DNA follows: TGTGCCAGCAGCCTGCCTACACCGGGACTAGGGGACGAGCAGTACTTC. Protein product: CASSLPTPGLGDEQYF.

The chain has TRBV7-2 and TRBJ1-5; the D is unclear. CDR1 is SGHTA, CDR2 FQGNSA, per germline. This CDR3 has 13 residues. V gave up 6 bases and J gave up 4 bases, with 10 bases separating them. This CDR3 reads CASSNPGNQPQHF. The CDR3 nucleotides read TGTGCCAGCAGTAATCCCGGAAATCAGCCCCAGCATTTT. Based on the CDR3 plus reference TRBV7-2 and TRBJ1-5, the full variable domain is GAGVSQSPSNKVTEKGKDVELRCDPISGHTALYWYRQSLGQGLEFLIYFQGNSAPDKSGLPSDRFSAERTGGSVSTLTIQRTQQEDSAVYLCASSNPGNQPQHFGDGTRLSIL.

In nucleotides, the CDR3 is TGTGCCAGCAGCTTAAAGTTCGGCACCGGGGAGCTGTTTTTT. It codes for CASSLKFGTGELFF. The chain joins TRBV7-2 to TRBJ2-2; unclear D gene. The germline V gene has CDR1 SGHTA and CDR2 FQGNSA. Trimming stripped 2 bases from V and 4 bases from J, with 8 bases between. The CDR3 extends over 14 amino acids.

The chain is built from TRBV4-2 and TRBJ2-1; 10 bases are shared with TRBD2. The V and J ends lost 3 bases and 7 bases, in that order; junction bases with no gene match: 9. From germline, CDR1 is LGHNA and CDR2 YNFKEQ. The CDR3 has 16 amino acids. The CDR3 DNA follows: TGTGCCAGCAGCCAGCTAGAGCGGGGGGGCCGAAATGAGCAGTTCTTC. Translating gives CASSQLERGGRNEQFF.

This clone was found once. In DNA form, the CDR3 reads TGCGCCAGCAGCGGGAGTACGGGGGGCCGAACCGGGGAGCTGTTTTTT. It yields the protein CASSGSTGGRTGELFF. The rearrangement uses TRBV5-1 and TRBJ2-2; D might be TRBD2 (7 bases). V shed 4 bases and J shed 5 bases, with 18 bases lying between them. Germline loops: CDR1 SGHRS, CDR2 YFSETQ. There are 16 residues in the CDR3.

The chain has TRBV13 and TRBJ2-7; 7 positions match TRBD1. The V segment lost 7 bases and the J segment 7 bases; nucleotides outside the gene matches: 7. CDR3 length: 12 amino acids. Germline CDR1 and CDR2: PRHDT and FYEKMQ (reference sequence). The CDR3 coding sequence is TGTGCCAGCAACTATCCAGGGGGTGAGCAGTACTTC. Residues: CASNYPGGEQYF.

This rearrangement joins TRBV19 to TRBJ2-7; 7 positions match TRBD1. The trim removed 1 base at V and 5 bases at J, leaving 2 bases unmatched. CDR3 length equals 13 residues. Germline lookup yields CDR1 LNHDA and CDR2 SQIVND (reference sequence). The CDR3 nucleotides are TGTGCCAGTAGTATAGTAGGGGGCAACGAGCAGTACTTC. Protein: CASSIVGGNEQYF. Full variable domain (remainder filled in from reference TRBV19 and TRBJ2-7): DGGITQSPKYLFRKEGQNVTLSCEQNLNHDAMYWYRQDPGQGLRLIYYSQIVNDFQKGDIAEGYSVSREKKESFPLTVTSAQKNPTAFYLCASSIVGGNEQYFGPGTRLTVT.

This chain links TRBV10-1 with TRBJ1-3; D call uncertain. Germline CDR1 is WNHNN and CDR2 is SYGVQD (reference sequence). This CDR3 comprises 14 residues. With 7 bases removed from V and 0 bases from J, the gap between germline ends came to 10 bases. The CDR3 coding sequence is TGCGCCAGCAAATCACAGCGCTCTGGAAACACCATATATTTT. The encoded protein is CASKSQRSGNTIYF.

The chain is built from TRBV19 and TRBJ1-1; the D gene is possibly TRBD1 (6 bases). The CDR3 is 11 amino acids. Trimming stripped 7 bases from V and 4 bases from J, with 7 bases between. Germline CDR1 is LNHDA and CDR2 is SQIVND (reference sequence). CDR3 in amino acids: CASKGGTEAFF. DNA of the CDR3: TGTGCCAGTAAAGGGGGCACTGAAGCTTTCTTT.

This clone appeared a single time. This chain uses TRBV5-4 with TRBJ2-5, with D possibly TRBD1 on 7 matching bases. This CDR3 comprises 16 residues. Germline V gene data show CDR1 as SGHNT and CDR2 as YYREEE (reference sequence). V was trimmed by 3 bases and J by 5 bases, leaving 20 bases between them. Here the CDR3 reads CASSSSTGMGRETQYF. In DNA form, the CDR3 reads TGTGCCAGCAGCTCCTCGACAGGGATGGGGAGGGAGACCCAGTACTTC.

The chain links TRBV2 to TRBJ2-2; TRBD1 matches 7 bases. The CDR3 has 17 residues. Germline CDR1 reads SNHLY; CDR2 reads FYNNEI. The V gene end was trimmed by 6 bases and the J gene end by 3 bases; junction bases not matched to a gene: 13. The CDR3 loop is CASRTGFFGGDTGELFF. DNA of the CDR3: TGTGCCAGCAGGACAGGGTTCTTCGGCGGCGACACCGGGGAGCTGTTTTTT.

V gene TRBV10-3 combines with J gene TRBJ2-2; tentative D call: TRBD2 (5 bases). Trimming stripped 4 bases from V and 6 bases from J, with 12 bases between. This CDR3 is built from 14 residues. Germline-derived CDR1 and CDR2 are ENHRY and SYGVKD. The CDR3 DNA follows: TGTGCCATCAGTGTCGGGAAGGTGGCCGGGGAGCTGTTTTTT. Translating it yields CAISVGKVAGELFF.

J is TRBJ2-4 and V is TRBV6-2 or TRBV6-3; D might be TRBD1 (5 bases). Germline CDR1 and CDR2: MNHEY and SVGEGT. The germline V and J ends were trimmed by 5 bases and 0 bases, with 8 bases remaining between them. This CDR3 has 14 amino acids. The CDR3 sequence is CASSKTVAKNIQYF. For the CDR3, the DNA is TGTGCCAGCAGTAAGACAGTAGCCAAAAACATTCAGTACTTC.

The chain uses TRBV7-8 and TRBJ2-2; D is unresolved. The CDR3 consists of 18 residues. Germline V lookup: CDR1 SGHVS, CDR2 FQNEAQ. The V end lost 2 bases, the J end lost 1 base, and 17 bases lay between the germline ends. The DNA for the CDR3 is TGTGCCAGCAGCTTAAGAACAGCCTACCAACTGAACACCGGGGAGCTGTTTTTT. Its translation is CASSLRTAYQLNTGELFF.

The genes are TRBV7-2 and TRBJ2-5; D gene uncertain. The CDR3 runs 12 residues. Germline V gene data show CDR1 as SGHTA and CDR2 as FQGNSA. Trimming pared 3 bases from V and 4 bases from J, leaving 6 bases between. The CDR3 protein is CASSLGVETQYF. The CDR3 nucleotides read TGTGCCAGCAGCTTGGGTGTAGAGACCCAGTACTTC.

This chain connects TRBV29-1 to TRBJ1-2; possible D gene TRBD1, 5 bases. The germline CDR1 and CDR2 sequences are SQVTM and ANQGSEA. V gave up 4 bases and J gave up 7 bases, with 19 bases separating them. The CDR3 length is 14 residues. CDR3 sequence reads: CSVVRDVKTGGYTF. Here the CDR3 DNA reads TGCAGCGTTGTCCGGGACGTCAAGACGGGTGGCTACACCTTC.

Here the CDR3 DNA reads TGCAGTGCTAGTCGTGACCATTATGGCTACACCTTC. It specifies CSASRDHYGYTF. The chain is built from TRBV20-1 and TRBJ1-2; D remains ambiguous. V was shortened by 3 bases and J by 5 bases, with 10 bases between the two germline ends. CDR1 and CDR2 (germline): DFQATT, SNEGSKA (reference sequence). This CDR3 is 12 amino acids long.

This sequence joins TRBV6-6 and TRBJ2-1; 8 bases line up with TRBD1. Germline lookup yields CDR1 MNHNY and CDR2 SVGAGI (reference sequence). After removal of 5 bases from V and 0 bases from J, the junction contained 9 bases not matched to a gene. CDR3 size: 17 residues. The CDR3 DNA is TGTGCCAGCAGTCACACAGGGGGTGTCAGCTCCTACAATGAGCAGTTCTTC. Translated, it gives CASSHTGGVSSYNEQFF.